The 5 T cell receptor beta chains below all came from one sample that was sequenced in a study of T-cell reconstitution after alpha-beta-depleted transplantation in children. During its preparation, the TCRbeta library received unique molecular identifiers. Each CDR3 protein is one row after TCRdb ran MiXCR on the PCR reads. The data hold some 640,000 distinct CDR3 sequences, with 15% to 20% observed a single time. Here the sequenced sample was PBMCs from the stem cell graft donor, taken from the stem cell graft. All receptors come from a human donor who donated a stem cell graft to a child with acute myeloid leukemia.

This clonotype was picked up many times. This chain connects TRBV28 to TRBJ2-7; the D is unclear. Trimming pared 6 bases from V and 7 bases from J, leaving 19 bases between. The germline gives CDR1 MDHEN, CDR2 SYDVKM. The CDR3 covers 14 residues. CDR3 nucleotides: TGTGCCAGCAGCCACTCAGGAGCCACTGGGGAGCAGTACGTC. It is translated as CASSHSGATGEQYV.

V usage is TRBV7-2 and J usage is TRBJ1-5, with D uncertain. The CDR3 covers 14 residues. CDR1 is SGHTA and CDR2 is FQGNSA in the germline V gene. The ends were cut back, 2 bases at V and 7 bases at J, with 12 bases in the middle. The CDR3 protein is CASSLSWIDQPQHF. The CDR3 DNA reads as TGTGCCAGCAGCTTAAGTTGGATTGACCAGCCCCAGCATTTT.

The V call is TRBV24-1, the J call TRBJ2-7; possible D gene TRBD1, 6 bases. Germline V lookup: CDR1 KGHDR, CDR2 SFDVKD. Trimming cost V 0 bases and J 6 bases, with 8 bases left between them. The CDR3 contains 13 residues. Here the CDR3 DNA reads TGTGCCACCAGTGATTTGACAGGGAGCGAGCAGTACTTC. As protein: CATSDLTGSEQYF.

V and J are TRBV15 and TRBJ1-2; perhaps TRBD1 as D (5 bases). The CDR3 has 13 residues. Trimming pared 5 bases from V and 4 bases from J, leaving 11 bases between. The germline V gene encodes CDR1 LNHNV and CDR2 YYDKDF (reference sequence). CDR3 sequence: CATSARDGYGYTF. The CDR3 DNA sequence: TGTGCCACCAGCGCCCGGGACGGCTATGGCTACACCTTC.

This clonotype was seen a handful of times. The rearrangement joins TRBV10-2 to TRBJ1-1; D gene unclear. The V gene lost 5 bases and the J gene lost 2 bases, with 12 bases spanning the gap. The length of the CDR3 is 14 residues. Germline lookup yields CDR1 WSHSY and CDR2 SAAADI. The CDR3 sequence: CASSWWETNTEAFF. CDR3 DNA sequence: TGCGCCAGCAGTTGGTGGGAGACCAACACTGAAGCTTTCTTT.